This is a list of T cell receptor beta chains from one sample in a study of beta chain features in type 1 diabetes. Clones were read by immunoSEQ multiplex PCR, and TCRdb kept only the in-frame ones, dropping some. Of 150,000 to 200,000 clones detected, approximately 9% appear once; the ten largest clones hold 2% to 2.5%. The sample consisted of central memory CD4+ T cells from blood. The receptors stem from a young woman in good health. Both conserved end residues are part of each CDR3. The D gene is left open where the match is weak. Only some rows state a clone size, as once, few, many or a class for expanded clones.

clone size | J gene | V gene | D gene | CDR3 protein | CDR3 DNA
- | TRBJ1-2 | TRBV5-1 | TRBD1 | CASSYGTGQNGYTF | TGCGCCAGCAGCTACGGGACAGGCCAGAATGGCTACACCTTC
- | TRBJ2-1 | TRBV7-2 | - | CASTLFGGEQFF | TGTGCCAGCACCTTATTCGGGGGTGAGCAGTTCTTC
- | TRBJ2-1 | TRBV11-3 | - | CASSSRTGRRAYNEQFF | TGTGCCAGCAGCTCGAGGACAGGCCGGAGGGCGTACAATGAGCAGTTCTTC
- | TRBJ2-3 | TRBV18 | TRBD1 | CASSPRGQGTDTQYF | TGTGCCAGCTCACCCAGGGGACAGGGAACAGATACGCAGTATTTT
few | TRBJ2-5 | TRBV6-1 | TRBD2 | CASSPRVGGQETQYF | TGTGCCAGCAGCCCTCGGGTCGGGGGGCAAGAGACCCAGTACTTC
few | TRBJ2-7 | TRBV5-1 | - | CASSSDGTLGEQYF | TGCGCCAGCAGCTCGGACGGGACACTGGGGGAGCAGTACTTC
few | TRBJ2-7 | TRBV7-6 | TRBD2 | CASSRWGGEEQYF | TGTGCCAGCAGCCGTTGGGGGGGGGAGGAGCAGTACTTC
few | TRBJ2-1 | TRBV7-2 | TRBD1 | CASSLQGQYNEQFF | TGTGCCAGCAGCTTACAGGGACAGTACAATGAGCAGTTCTTC
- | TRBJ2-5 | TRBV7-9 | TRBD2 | CASSLRLGLAGGQETQYF | TGTGCCAGCAGCCTCCGCTTAGGACTAGCGGGGGGACAAGAGACCCAGTACTTC
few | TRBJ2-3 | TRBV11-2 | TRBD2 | CASSSGLATDTQYF | TGTGCCAGCAGCTCTGGACTAGCCACAGATACGCAGTATTTT
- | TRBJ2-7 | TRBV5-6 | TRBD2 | CASCRTSGDYEQYF | TGTGCCAGCTGCAGGACTAGCGGGGACTACGAGCAGTACTTC
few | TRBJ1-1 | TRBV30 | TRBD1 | CAWNRGGLNTEAFF | TGTGCCTGGAACAGGGGGGGACTCAACACTGAAGCTTTCTTT
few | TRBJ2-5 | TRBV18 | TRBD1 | CASSSGQGQIETQYF | TGTGCCAGCTCATCTGGACAGGGGCAAATAGAGACCCAGTACTTC
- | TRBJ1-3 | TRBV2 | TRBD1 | CASRETDRGQGNTIYF | TGTGCCAGCAGGGAGACGGACAGGGGGCAAGGAAACACCATATATTTT
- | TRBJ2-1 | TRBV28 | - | CASSTLDRRSYNEQFF | TGTGCCAGCAGTACCCTCGACAGGCGCTCCTACAATGAGCAGTTCTTC
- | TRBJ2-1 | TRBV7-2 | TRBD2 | CASSSRSGLAGGRYEQFF | TGTGCCAGCAGCTCTCGGAGTGGGCTAGCGGGAGGGAGGTATGAGCAGTTCTTC
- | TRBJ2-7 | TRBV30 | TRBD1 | CACTGGGLSYEQYF | TGTGCCTGTACAGGGGGTGGCCTCTCCTACGAGCAGTACTTC
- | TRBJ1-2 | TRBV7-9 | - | CASSFGGQGYGYTF | TGTGCCAGCAGCTTTGGGGGCCAGGGATATGGCTACACCTTC
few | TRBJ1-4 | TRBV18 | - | CASSPGGEVSGKLFF | TGTGCCAGCTCCCCCGGTGGGGAGGTGAGCGGAAAACTGTTTTTT
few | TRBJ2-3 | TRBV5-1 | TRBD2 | CASSSKAGGRADTQYF | TGCGCCAGCAGCTCTAAAGCGGGGGGGCGCGCAGATACGCAGTATTTT
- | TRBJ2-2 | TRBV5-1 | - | CASSPPGTDSYTGELFF | TGCGCCAGCAGCCCCCCCGGAACCGACAGCTACACCGGGGAGCTGTTTTTT
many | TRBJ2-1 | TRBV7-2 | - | CASSFEQGSYNEQFF | TGTGCCAGCAGCTTCGAACAGGGCTCCTACAATGAGCAGTTCTTC